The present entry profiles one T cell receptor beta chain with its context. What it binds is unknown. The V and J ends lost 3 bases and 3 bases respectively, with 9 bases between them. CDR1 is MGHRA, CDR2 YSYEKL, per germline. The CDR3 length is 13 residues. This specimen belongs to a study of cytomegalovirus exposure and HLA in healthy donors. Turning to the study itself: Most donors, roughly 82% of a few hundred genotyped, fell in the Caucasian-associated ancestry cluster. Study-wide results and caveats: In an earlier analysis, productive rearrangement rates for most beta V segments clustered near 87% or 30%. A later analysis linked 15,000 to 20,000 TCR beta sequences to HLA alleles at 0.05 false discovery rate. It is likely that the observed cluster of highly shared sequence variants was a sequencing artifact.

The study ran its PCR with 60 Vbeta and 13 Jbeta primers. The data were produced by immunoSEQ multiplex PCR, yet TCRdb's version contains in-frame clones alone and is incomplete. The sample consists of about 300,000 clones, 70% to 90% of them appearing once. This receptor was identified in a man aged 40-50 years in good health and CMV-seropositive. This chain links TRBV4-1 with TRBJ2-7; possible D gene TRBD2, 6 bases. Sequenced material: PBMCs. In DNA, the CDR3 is TGCGCCAGCAGCCAGGGACTCGTCTACGAGCAGTACTTC. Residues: CASSQGLVYEQYF.